Listed here are 9 T cell receptor beta chains from one sample, sequenced in a study of beta chain features in type 1 diabetes (dated by TCRdb to between 2018 and 2020). Library creation used the immunoSEQ multiplex PCR assay. The High Capacity cDNA Reverse Transcription Kit was used to reverse transcribe all of the isolated RNA, meaning that expressed TCRB transcripts were what got sequenced. Entries here come from immuneACCESS through TCRdb and include only in-frame sequences with V and J called. Some clones fail to appear in such tables; in the studies checked, an unresolved V gene covers under half of the shortfall, and the cause of the remainder is unknown. The sample yields more than 300,000 clones; roughly 13% were counted once. The ten largest clones represent less than 0.02% of the sample. The sequenced sample consisted of naive CD4+ T cells from blood. The sample's cell subset or site label, in plain terms: true naive CD4+ T cells. All receptors come from a man younger than 35 in good health.

This chain uses TRBV5-4 with TRBJ2-3, with unresolved D. CDR1 is SGHNT, CDR2 YYREEE, per germline (reference sequence). V shed 2 bases and J shed 5 bases, with 6 bases lying between them. The CDR3 is made up of 12 amino acids. This CDR3 reads CASSFHQDTQYF. The CDR3 DNA reads as TGTGCCAGCAGCTTCCATCAAGATACGCAGTATTTT.

The genes are TRBV7-9 and TRBJ2-7; 7 bases map to TRBD1. CDR1 SEHNR and CDR2 FQNEAQ come from the germline V gene (reference sequence). The CDR3 is 15 residues long. The trim removed 1 base at V and 4 bases at J, leaving 7 bases unmatched. As DNA, the CDR3 is TGTGCCAGCAGCTTAGAGGACAGGTTTAATTACGAGCAGTACTTC. Its translation is CASSLEDRFNYEQYF.

The table lists this clone with a few counts. J is TRBJ1-1 and V is TRBV5-1; no reliable D call. This CDR3 has 13 residues. Germline CDR1 SGHRS, CDR2 YFSETQ. Between the trimmed V and J ends, which lost 0 bases and 7 bases, there was a span of 10 bases. CDR3 residues: CASSLGGLGEAFF. The CDR3 nucleotides are TGCGCCAGCAGCTTGGGAGGGTTGGGTGAAGCTTTCTTT.

Only a few counts were recorded for this clone. The rearrangement links TRBV5-6 to TRBJ1-1, with unresolved D. CDR1 is SGHDT, CDR2 YYEEEE, per germline. Trimming removed 4 bases at V and 7 bases at J, with 17 bases between. The CDR3 extends over 14 amino acids. The CDR3 protein is CASSIGMKEVEAFF. CDR3 bases: TGTGCCAGCAGCATCGGAATGAAAGAGGTTGAAGCTTTCTTT.

This clone was counted between two and nine times. The chain carries TRBV7-3 and TRBJ2-1, with 7 positions matching TRBD2. Germline CDR1 SGHTA, CDR2 FQGTGA. V trimming: 2 bases; J trimming: 6 bases; junction bases outside the gene matches: 7. The CDR3 runs 15 residues. The DNA of the CDR3 is TGTGCCAGCAGCTTACTCACTAGCGTTAGCAATGAGCAGTTCTTC. Translated, it gives CASSLLTSVSNEQFF.

The genes are TRBV9 and TRBJ2-1; TRBD2 aligns across 11 bases. J lost 0 bases, V lost 4 bases, and 9 bases had no gene match. Germline V gene data show CDR1 as SGDLS and CDR2 as YYNGEE. The length of the CDR3 is 18 residues. The CDR3 DNA follows: TGTGCCAGCAGCTTGGCCGCTAGCGGGGGGACCTCCTACAATGAGCAGTTCTTC. This gives the protein CASSLAASGGTSYNEQFF.

The chain joins TRBV13 to TRBJ1-1, with D possibly TRBD1 on 5 matching bases. The CDR3 is 15 amino acids. The germline gives CDR1 PRHDT, CDR2 FYEKMQ (reference sequence). V was cut by 6 bases and J by 4 bases, with 18 bases left in between. Here the CDR3 DNA reads TGTGCCAGCAGTACTCTGAGGGGAGGCGGCACTGAAGCTTTCTTT. Translation gives CASSTLRGGGTEAFF.

This clone turned up a few times. The chain has TRBV9 and TRBJ1-1; TRBD1 might be the D (6 bases). V was pared by 4 bases and J by 0 bases, with 10 bases between. The CDR3 extends over 14 amino acids. The germline gives CDR1 SGDLS, CDR2 YYNGEE. The CDR3 reads CASSSQGLNTEAFF. The CDR3 bases are TGTGCCAGCAGCTCACAGGGATTGAACACTGAAGCTTTCTTT.

The CDR3 spells CASSLALAGARETQYF. In nucleotides, the CDR3 is TGTGCCAGCAGCTTGGCACTAGCGGGAGCTCGTGAGACCCAGTACTTC. This sequence joins TRBV5-4 and TRBJ2-5; 11 bases map to TRBD2. The CDR3 runs to 16 residues. CDR1 and CDR2 from the germline V gene are SGHNT and YYREEE (reference sequence). The V gene end was trimmed by 0 bases and the J gene end by 5 bases; junction bases not matched to a gene: 6.